This TCR beta chain was recovered during a study of blood T cell repertoires in COVID-19. Across the study: PBMCs, B-cell-depleted T cells, or T cells provided the cDNA or gDNA that made up the material.

Germline V lookup: CDR1 SEHNR, CDR2 FQNEAQ (reference sequence). The junction had 14 bases not matched to a gene; V was cut back by 5 bases and J by 15 bases. There are 14 residues in the CDR3. Participants, 18 to 89 years old, spanned 25 or so US areas. Clones were read by immunoSEQ multiplex PCR, and TCRdb kept only the in-frame ones, dropping some. The data hold a few hundred thousand clones, with 75% to 90% observed a single time. The chain carries TRBV7-9 and TRBJ1-4; 8 positions agree with TRBD1. The origin of this receptor is a man aged 18 to 29 who had recovered from COVID-19. What was sequenced was PBMCs or T cells enriched from blood (not recorded which). The DNA for the CDR3 is TGTGCCAGCAGCGCTGGGTCGGGACAGGTCCCCGTGTTTTTT. Protein product: CASSAGSGQVPVFF.